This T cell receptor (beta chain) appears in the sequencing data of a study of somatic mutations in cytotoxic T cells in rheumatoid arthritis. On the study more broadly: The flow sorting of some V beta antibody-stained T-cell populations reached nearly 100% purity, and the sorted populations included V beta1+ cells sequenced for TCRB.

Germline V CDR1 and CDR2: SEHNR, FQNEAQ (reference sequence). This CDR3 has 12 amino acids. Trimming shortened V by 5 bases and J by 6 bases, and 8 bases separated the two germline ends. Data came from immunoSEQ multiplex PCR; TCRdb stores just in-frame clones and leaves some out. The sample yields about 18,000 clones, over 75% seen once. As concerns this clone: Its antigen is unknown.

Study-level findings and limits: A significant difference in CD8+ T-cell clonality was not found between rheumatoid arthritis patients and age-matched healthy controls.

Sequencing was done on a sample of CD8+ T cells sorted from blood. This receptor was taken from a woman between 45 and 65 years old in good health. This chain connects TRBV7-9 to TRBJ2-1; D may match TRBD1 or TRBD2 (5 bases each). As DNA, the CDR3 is TGTGCCAGCAGCCGTGGGGGCAATGAGCAGTTCTTC. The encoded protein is CASSRGGNEQFF.